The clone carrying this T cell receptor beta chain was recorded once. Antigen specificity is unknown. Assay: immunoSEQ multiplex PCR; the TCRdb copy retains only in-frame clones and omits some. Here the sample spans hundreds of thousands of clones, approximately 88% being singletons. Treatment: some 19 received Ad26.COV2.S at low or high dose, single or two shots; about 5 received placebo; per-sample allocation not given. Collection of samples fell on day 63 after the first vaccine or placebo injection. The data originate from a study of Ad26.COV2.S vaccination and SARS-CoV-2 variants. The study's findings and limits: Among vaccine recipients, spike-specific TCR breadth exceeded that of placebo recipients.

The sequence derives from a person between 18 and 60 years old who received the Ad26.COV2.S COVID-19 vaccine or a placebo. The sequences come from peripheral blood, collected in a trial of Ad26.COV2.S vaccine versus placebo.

In DNA form, the CDR3 reads TGCGCCAGCACCCTAGGACCGGGAGGCCACCAAGAGACCCAGTACTTC. Protein sequence: CASTLGPGGHQETQYF. This chain uses TRBV5-1 with TRBJ2-5, with 7 bases matching TRBD2. The CDR3 is made up of 16 amino acids. V shed 6 bases and J 0 bases; nucleotides not matched to a gene: 11. Germline-derived CDR1 and CDR2 are SGHRS and YFSETQ.